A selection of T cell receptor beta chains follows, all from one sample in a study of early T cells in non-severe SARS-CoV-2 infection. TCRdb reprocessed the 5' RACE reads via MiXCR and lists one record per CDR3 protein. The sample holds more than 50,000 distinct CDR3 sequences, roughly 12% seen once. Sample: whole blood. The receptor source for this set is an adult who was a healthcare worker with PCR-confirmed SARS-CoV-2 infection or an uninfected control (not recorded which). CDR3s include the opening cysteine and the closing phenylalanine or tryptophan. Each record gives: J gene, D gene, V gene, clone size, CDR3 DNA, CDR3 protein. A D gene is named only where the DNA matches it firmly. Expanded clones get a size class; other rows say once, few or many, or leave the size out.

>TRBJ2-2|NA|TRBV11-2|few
TGTGCCAGCAGCTTAGATCGACCCCTCCAGAGGGGGTGGGAGCTGTTTTTT
CASSLDRPLQRGWELFF
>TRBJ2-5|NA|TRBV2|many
TGTGCCAGCAGACCCACAGGGTACCAAGAGACCCAGTACTTC
CASRPTGYQETQYF
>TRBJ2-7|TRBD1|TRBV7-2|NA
TGTGCCAGCAGCTACACCGGGACAGGGGCCTACGAGCAGTACTTC
CASSYTGTGAYEQYF
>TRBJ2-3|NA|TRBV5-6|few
TGTGCCAGCAGCTTGGCCGGCGGAGGGCGGCGCACAGATACGCAGTATTTT
CASSLAGGGRRTDTQYF
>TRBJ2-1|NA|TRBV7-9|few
TGTGCCACCGACACCAGGGGAAGGTTAAATGAGCAGTTCTTC
CATDTRGRLNEQFF
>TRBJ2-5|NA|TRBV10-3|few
TGTGCCATCAGTGATCCCCTGGGGCTCAGTGGCCAAGAGACCCAGTACTTC
CAISDPLGLSGQETQYF
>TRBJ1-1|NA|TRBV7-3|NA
TGTGCCAGCAGCTTACAAGGGATCAACACTGAAGCTTTCTTT
CASSLQGINTEAFF
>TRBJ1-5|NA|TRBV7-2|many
TGTGCCAGCAGCACGGGGAGTAGCAATCAGCCCCAGCATTTT
CASSTGSSNQPQHF
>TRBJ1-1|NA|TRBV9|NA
TGTGCCAGCAGCCCTGACACTGAAGCTTTCTTT
CASSPDTEAFF
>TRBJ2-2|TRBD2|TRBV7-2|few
TGTGCCAGCAGGATAGCGGGCCCCACCGGGGAGCTGTTTTTT
CASRIAGPTGELFF
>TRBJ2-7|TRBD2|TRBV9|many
TGTGCCAGCAGCTCCGGGAGGGGGAGCCACGAGCAGTACTTC
CASSSGRGSHEQYF
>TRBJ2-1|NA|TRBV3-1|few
TGTGCCAGCAGCCAGCTCTACAATGAGCAGTTCTTC
CASSQLYNEQFF
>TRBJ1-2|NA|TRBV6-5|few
TGTGCCAGCAGTTATTTGGGTTATGGCTACACCTTC
CASSYLGYGYTF
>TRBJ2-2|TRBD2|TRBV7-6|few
TGTGCCAGCAGCCTACTAGCGGGAGAGAACACCGGGGAGCTGTTTTTT
CASSLLAGENTGELFF
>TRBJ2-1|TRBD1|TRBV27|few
TGTGCCAGCATTCCGGGACAGGGGTCGGAAGAGCAGTTCTTC
CASIPGQGSEEQFF
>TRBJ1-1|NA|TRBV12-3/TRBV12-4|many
TGTGCCAGCACCCTAGGGACTGAAGCTTTCTTT
CASTLGTEAFF
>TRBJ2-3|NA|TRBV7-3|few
TGTGCCAGCAGCTTAACGCCGGGCTACACAGATACGCAGTATTTT
CASSLTPGYTDTQYF
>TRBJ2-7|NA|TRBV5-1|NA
TGCGCCAGCAGCTTGGATACAGGCTCCTACGAGCAGTACTTC
CASSLDTGSYEQYF